Listed below are T cell receptor beta chains from one sample, sequenced in a study of T cell changes during pregnancy in multiple sclerosis. Sequenced by immunoSEQ multiplex PCR; TCRdb stores in-frame clones only, minus some. Here the sample spans 40,000 to 55,000 clones, around 93% being singletons. The material sequenced was CD4+ T cells from peripheral blood mononuclear cells, taken in the third trimester of pregnancy. These receptors were obtained from a female donor with multiple sclerosis, enrolled in a pregnancy study. Each CDR3 is given with its conserved first and last residue. D genes are given only for firm matches. The size entry is marked missing in some rows and otherwise reads once, few, many or a size class.

clone_size | j_call | d_call | v_call | cdr3_aa | cdr3_nt
NA | TRBJ1-2 | NA | TRBV7-6 | CASSREPGHREGVRGYTF | TGTGCCAGCAGCCGAGAGCCGGGTCACAGGGAAGGTGTAAGGGGCTACACCTTC
NA | TRBJ2-7 | TRBD1 | TRBV19 | CASSIGQGSYEQYF | TGTGCCAGTAGTATTGGACAGGGCTCCTACGAGCAGTACTTC
NA | TRBJ2-7 | NA | TRBV6-6 | CAAGEGREQYF | TGTGCCGCAGGGGAGGGGAGGGAGCAGTACTTC
NA | TRBJ2-1 | TRBD1 | TRBV7-9 | CASSLPGQGVNEQFF | TGTGCCAGCAGCTTGCCGGGACAGGGGGTTAATGAGCAGTTCTTC
NA | TRBJ1-1 | NA | TRBV6-6 | CASNERRGTEAFF | TGTGCCAGCAACGAAAGACGGGGCACTGAAGCTTTCTTT
NA | TRBJ1-2 | NA | TRBV6-4 | CASSDTQPLSANYGYTF | TGTGCCAGCAGTGATACTCAACCCCTCTCGGCTAACTATGGCTACACCTTC
NA | TRBJ2-6 | TRBD1 | TRBV9 | CASSIRDRVDTGANVLTF | TGTGCCAGCAGCATCCGGGACAGGGTCGACACTGGGGCCAACGTCCTGACTTTC
NA | TRBJ2-6 | NA | TRBV28 | CASSLTGQTGANVLTF | TGTGCCAGCAGTTTAACAGGACAGACTGGGGCCAACGTCCTGACTTTC
NA | TRBJ2-1 | NA | TRBV11-3 | CASSQSTSEQFF | TGTGCCAGCAGCCAATCGACTAGTGAGCAGTTCTTC
few | TRBJ2-5 | TRBD1 | TRBV2 | CAKTGTAKETQYF | TGTGCCAAGACCGGGACAGCTAAAGAGACCCAGTACTTC
NA | TRBJ1-2 | NA | TRBV7-2 | CASSLVSFVQGNYGYTF | TGTGCCAGCAGCTTAGTTTCCTTTGTTCAGGGTAACTATGGCTACACCTTC
NA | TRBJ2-2 | NA | TRBV9 | CASSTGNLDTGELFF | TGTGCCAGCTCCACAGGGAATTTGGACACCGGGGAGCTGTTTTTT
NA | TRBJ1-1 | TRBD1 | TRBV7-2 | CASSPPGTVNTEAFF | TGTGCCAGCAGCCCACCAGGGACAGTGAACACTGAAGCTTTCTTT
NA | TRBJ1-5 | TRBD1 | TRBV28 | CASRAGQGNNQPQHF | TGTGCCAGCAGGGCGGGACAGGGGAACAATCAGCCCCAGCATTTT
NA | TRBJ2-3 | TRBD2 | TRBV10-3 | CAINESWAGGTDTQYF | TGTGCCATCAATGAGTCTTGGGCGGGAGGCACAGATACGCAGTATTTT
NA | TRBJ2-1 | NA | TRBV19 | CASSYYNEQFF | TGTGCCAGTAGTTATTACAATGAGCAGTTCTTC
NA | TRBJ2-5 | NA | TRBV14 | CASSQDRLVQETQYF | TGTGCCAGCAGCCAAGATCGACTTGTACAAGAGACCCAGTACTTC
NA | TRBJ2-2 | NA | TRBV19 | CASSIIQETGELFF | TGTGCCAGTAGTATCATACAGGAGACCGGGGAGCTGTTTTTT
NA | TRBJ1-2 | TRBD1 | TRBV11-1 | CASSHFTGVGYTF | TGTGCCAGCAGCCACTTTACAGGGGTCGGCTACACCTTC
NA | TRBJ1-1 | NA | TRBV7-8 | CASSLNGGGGGTEAFF | TGTGCCAGCAGCTTAAACGGTGGCGGTGGCGGCACTGAAGCTTTCTTT
NA | TRBJ2-7 | TRBD1 | TRBV7-2 | CASSQEGQKAYEQYF | TGTGCCAGCAGTCAAGAGGGACAGAAAGCCTACGAGCAGTACTTC
NA | TRBJ2-6 | NA | TRBV5-1 | CASSLVAGANVLTF | TGCGCCAGCAGCTTGGTAGCTGGGGCCAACGTCCTGACTTTC
NA | TRBJ2-2 | TRBD2 | TRBV19 | CASSTREITGELFF | TGTGCAAGTAGTACGCGGGAGATCACCGGGGAGCTGTTTTTT
NA | TRBJ1-5 | TRBD1 | TRBV6-1 | CASNDRGDQPQHF | TGTGCCAGCAATGACAGGGGAGATCAGCCCCAGCATTTT
NA | TRBJ2-7 | TRBD2 | TRBV11-2 | CASSRLAGGYEQYF | TGTGCCAGCAGCCGACTAGCGGGAGGGTACGAGCAGTACTTC
NA | TRBJ2-2 | NA | TRBV27 | CASSRPAHTQGTGELFF | TGTGCCAGCAGTCGACCCGCCCACACCCAGGGAACCGGGGAGCTGTTTTTT
NA | TRBJ2-7 | NA | TRBV9 | CASSVASVAYEQYF | TGTGCCAGCTCCGTGGCTAGCGTTGCCTACGAGCAGTACTTC
NA | TRBJ1-2 | NA | TRBV4-3 | CASSQEEGWNYGYTF | TGCGCCAGCAGCCAAGAGGAGGGTTGGAACTATGGCTACACCTTC
NA | TRBJ1-2 | NA | TRBV11-2 | CASKIEASGGYTF | TGTGCCAGCAAGATCGAGGCCTCCGGTGGCTACACCTTC
once | TRBJ2-7 | TRBD2 | TRBV6-6 | CASSYTSGGRSEQYF | TGTGCCAGCAGTTACACCTCGGGCGGGAGGAGCGAGCAGTACTTC
NA | TRBJ2-3 | NA | TRBV7-9 | CASSLEGGGTDTQYF | TGTGCCAGCAGCTTAGAAGGCGGGGGCACAGATACGCAGTATTTT
NA | TRBJ1-2 | TRBD1 | TRBV7-9 | CASSLDRGLFSYTF | TGTGCCAGCAGCCTTGACAGGGGGCTCTTCAGCTACACCTTC
NA | TRBJ2-3 | TRBD1 | TRBV7-2 | CASSPYPIHQGADTQYF | TGTGCCAGCAGCCCGTACCCCATCCATCAGGGGGCAGATACGCAGTATTTT
once | TRBJ2-1 | TRBD2 | TRBV4-2 | CASSGTSGRPNEQFF | TGTGCCAGCAGCGGGACTAGCGGGAGACCCAATGAGCAGTTCTTC
NA | TRBJ1-1 | NA | TRBV5-1 | CASSSNGDWNTEAFF | TGCGCCAGCAGCTCGAACGGGGACTGGAACACTGAAGCTTTCTTT
NA | TRBJ1-5 | NA | TRBV19 | CASTPTQGVSNQPQHF | TGTGCCAGTACCCCGACGCAGGGTGTGAGCAATCAGCCCCAGCATTTT
NA | TRBJ2-1 | TRBD2 | TRBV6-8 | CASSYSTGLAGIYNEQFF | TGTGCCAGCAGTTACTCGACGGGACTAGCGGGCATATACAATGAGCAGTTCTTC
NA | TRBJ1-1 | NA | TRBV7-2 | CASSPWELNTEAFF | TGTGCCAGCAGCCCATGGGAGCTCAACACTGAAGCTTTCTTT
NA | TRBJ2-7 | NA | TRBV13 | CASSLLESEQYF | TGTGCCAGCAGCTTATTGGAGTCCGAGCAGTACTTC
NA | TRBJ2-2 | TRBD1 | TRBV4-3 | CASSQETGATAGELFF | TGCGCCAGCAGCCAAGAGACAGGGGCGACGGCCGGGGAGCTGTTTTTT
NA | TRBJ2-5 | TRBD1 | TRBV10-3 | CAISGRQGGETQYF | TGTGCCATCAGTGGTAGACAGGGTGGGGAGACCCAGTACTTC
NA | TRBJ1-5 | NA | TRBV28 | CASSFRAGPQHF | TGTGCCAGCAGTTTCCGAGCGGGGCCCCAGCATTTT
NA | TRBJ1-5 | NA | TRBV6-1 | CASSEAVLGNQPQHF | TGTGCCAGCAGTGAGGCAGTCCTAGGCAATCAGCCCCAGCATTTT
NA | TRBJ2-7 | NA | TRBV7-2 | CASSPLPGGSYEQYF | TGTGCCAGCAGCCCCCTCCCCGGGGGCTCCTACGAGCAGTACTTC
NA | TRBJ1-5 | TRBD1 | TRBV6-6 | CASMFQDRVRGKPQHF | TGTGCCAGCATGTTTCAGGACAGGGTAAGGGGAAAGCCCCAGCATTTT
NA | TRBJ2-7 | NA | TRBV29-1 | CSVEQGPYEQYF | TGCAGCGTTGAGCAGGGCCCCTACGAGCAGTACTTC
NA | TRBJ1-2 | NA | TRBV9 | CASRDTGLGGYTF | TGTGCCAGCAGAGATACAGGGCTTGGCGGCTACACCTTC
NA | TRBJ2-5 | TRBD2 | TRBV6-4 | CASSDSSQRDSQETQYF | TGTGCCAGCAGTGACTCGAGCCAGCGGGACTCTCAAGAGACCCAGTACTTC
NA | TRBJ1-4 | NA | TRBV27 | CASGGLRRNEKLFF | TGTGCCAGCGGCGGACTCAGGCGGAATGAAAAACTGTTTTTT
NA | TRBJ1-5 | NA | TRBV2 | CASSELGGRGPQHF | TGTGCCAGCAGTGAACTAGGGGGACGGGGGCCCCAGCATTTT
NA | TRBJ2-5 | NA | TRBV28 | CASSSPYQETQYF | TGTGCCAGCAGTTCTCCGTACCAAGAGACCCAGTACTTC